This entry is about one TCR beta chain. Its antigen remains unidentified. This specimen comes from a study of cytomegalovirus exposure and HLA in healthy donors. CDR3 size: 14 residues. CDR1 and CDR2 from the germline V gene are SGHDT and YYEEEE. The V end lost 2 bases, the J end lost 9 bases, and 12 bases lay between the germline ends. A multiplex PCR was run with 60 Vbeta primers and 13 Jbeta primers. Using immunoSEQ multiplex PCR, the repertoire was profiled, and TCRdb retains in-frame clones only, with some absent. In the table there are some 140,000 clones, 65% to 75% of which are singletons. Overall study findings and caveats: Sequencing likely produced, as an artifact, a cluster of highly shared sequence variants.

The source is a man aged 30-40 years in good health and CMV-seronegative. The rearrangement uses TRBV5-6 and TRBJ1-6; TRBD1 is a possible D gene (6 bases). Sequenced sample: PBMCs. The CDR3 nucleotides are TGTGCCAGCAGCTTCGGGGGGCGCTTTTCACCCCTCCACTTT. This codes for CASSFGGRFSPLHF.